This is a list of T cell receptor beta chains from one sample in a study of regulatory T cells in long-lasting Graves disease. Each CDR3 protein gets one entry after TCRdb re-called the multiplex PCR reads with MiXCR. The table has roughly 400,000 distinct CDR3 sequences, around 16% seen once. These data also formed part of another study, on T cells in Graves' hyperthyroidism and ophthalmopathy.

Sample: peripheral blood mononuclear cells (PBMCs), taken at new diagnosis, from a patient treated with antithyroid drugs. These receptors came from a woman aged 40 to 55 with Graves disease. The CDR3 runs from the conserved cysteine through the conserved F or W. D genes are given only for firm matches. Clone sizes are given selectively: once, few, many, or a class where the clone is expanded.

once | TRBJ2-1 | . | TRBV6-1 | TGTGCCAGCAAGGAGGACGGGATAGGAAACAATGAGCAGTTCTTC | CASKEDGIGNNEQFF
. | TRBJ1-1 | . | TRBV19 | TGTGCCAGTAGATTGGCTGGAGGAACTGAAGCTTTCTTT | CASRLAGGTEAFF
. | TRBJ2-3 | TRBD2 | TRBV4-1 | TGCGCCAGCAGCCAAGAAGGGGGACTAGCTACGGGAGATACGCAGTATTTT | CASSQEGGLATGDTQYF
many | TRBJ1-3 | TRBD1 | TRBV6-1 | TGTGCCAGCAGGTTACAGGGGGCGGGAAACACCATATATTTT | CASRLQGAGNTIYF
many | TRBJ2-1 | TRBD2 | TRBV4-3 | TGCGCCAGCAGCCAAGCCGGGAGCGGGGATGAGCAGTTCTTC | CASSQAGSGDEQFF
. | TRBJ2-2 | . | TRBV27 | TGTGCCAGCAGTCTAATCCAGAGCGGGGAGCTGTTTTTT | CASSLIQSGELFF
many | TRBJ2-7 | TRBD2 | TRBV28 | TGTGCCAGCACCATAGCGGGGACTCTGCTCGAGCAGTACTTC | CASTIAGTLLEQYF
. | TRBJ2-1 | . | TRBV20-1 | TGCAGTGCCTTCGGGCCGTCGCGGGACCGCTCCTACAATGAGCAGTTCTTC | CSAFGPSRDRSYNEQFF
few | TRBJ1-1 | . | TRBV20-1 | TGCAGTGCGCACCCTTGGGGGGGAATGAACACTGAAGCTTTCTTT | CSAHPWGGMNTEAFF
few | TRBJ2-5 | TRBD1 | TRBV5-1 | TGCGCCAGCAGCACCGGACAGGAGACCCAAGAGACCCAGTACTTC | CASSTGQETQETQYF
many | TRBJ2-5 | . | TRBV12-3/TRBV12-4 | TGTGCCAGCAGTCACAGCGGGACCCAGTACTTC | CASSHSGTQYF
many | TRBJ1-1 | TRBD1 | TRBV13 | TGTGCCAGCAGCATAGGGACAGCCGGTCGCACTGAAGCTTTCTTT | CASSIGTAGRTEAFF
many | TRBJ2-2 | . | TRBV30 | TGTGCCTGGAGAGGGTCCCACACCGGGGAGCTGTTTTTT | CAWRGSHTGELFF
many | TRBJ2-5 | . | TRBV12-3/TRBV12-4 | TGTGCCAGCAGTTTAACAGGGACTTCAGAGACCCAGTACTTC | CASSLTGTSETQYF
. | TRBJ1-2 | . | TRBV6-9 | TGTGCCAGCAGTTACAGGGTTAACGACGGCTACACCTTC | CASSYRVNDGYTF
many | TRBJ2-3 | . | TRBV3-1 | TGTGCCAGCAGCCAGGGGCCAGGGAGTGATACAGATACGCAGTATTTT | CASSQGPGSDTDTQYF
few | TRBJ1-1 | TRBD1 | TRBV5-4 | TGTGCCAGCAGCTTGGCCCCAGGACAGGGCACTGAAGCTTTCTTT | CASSLAPGQGTEAFF
many | TRBJ2-7 | TRBD2 | TRBV2 | TGTGCCAGCATTAGAGGACTAGCTCCCTACGAGCAGTACTTC | CASIRGLAPYEQYF
. | TRBJ2-6 | . | TRBV5-1 | TGTGCCAGCAGCAAAGGACGCGGTGGGGCCAACGTCCTGACTTTC | CASSKGRGGANVLTF
few | TRBJ2-1 | . | TRBV20-1 | TGCAGTGCTAGGTGGGGGGCCCCTAACAATGAGCAGTTCTTC | CSARWGAPNNEQFF
many | TRBJ2-2 | . | TRBV29-1 | TGCAGCGTAGCAGGGGTCCTGAACACCGGGGAGCTGTTTTTT | CSVAGVLNTGELFF
few | TRBJ1-3 | . | TRBV2 | TGTGCCAGCACGGCTGAGTTTGGAAACACCATATATTTT | CASTAEFGNTIYF
many | TRBJ1-5 | . | TRBV12-3/TRBV12-4 | TGTGCCACCATGAGGGGGGATCGGCAGCCCCAGCATTTT | CATMRGDRQPQHF
many | TRBJ2-1 | . | TRBV7-8 | TGTGCCAGCAGCTCCTTCAGTAGGAGCTCCTACAATGAGCAGTTCTTC | CASSSFSRSSYNEQFF
many | TRBJ2-3 | . | TRBV7-9 | TGTGCCAGCAGCTCGGAGCGGCAAGGAGATACGCAGTATTTT | CASSSERQGDTQYF
few | TRBJ2-3 | . | TRBV6-6 | TGTGCCAGCAGTTACTCGGAAGGCCCAAACACAGATACGCAGTATTTT | CASSYSEGPNTDTQYF
many | TRBJ1-4 | TRBD1 | TRBV6-1 | TGTGCCAGCAGTGAATTTATGGAGGGGGCGGGTGAAAAACTGTTTTTT | CASSEFMEGAGEKLFF
many | TRBJ2-3 | TRBD2 | TRBV20-1 | TGCAGTGCTAGGCTAGCGGGAGGGCCGATAGATACGCAGTATTTT | CSARLAGGPIDTQYF
many | TRBJ2-7 | . | TRBV28 | TGTGCCAGCAGTCGCTGGCCCGGGTACGAGCAGTACTTC | CASSRWPGYEQYF
many | TRBJ1-3 | . | TRBV12-3/TRBV12-4 | TGTGCCAGCAGTCTTACAGGGACCTCTGGAAACACCATATATTTT | CASSLTGTSGNTIYF
many | TRBJ2-7 | TRBD2 | TRBV6-5 | TGTGCCAGCAGTTACGCGTCTAGCGGGAGTTACGAGCAGTACTTC | CASSYASSGSYEQYF
. | TRBJ2-7 | TRBD2 | TRBV20-1 | TGCAGTGCCTCCCGGGGGGGAGGCTTGAGCTCCTACGAGCAGTACTTC | CSASRGGGLSSYEQYF
many | TRBJ2-7 | . | TRBV10-2 | TGCGCCAGCAGTGAGTCCAACGAGCAGTACTTC | CASSESNEQYF
many | TRBJ2-2 | . | TRBV7-9 | TGTGCCAGCAGCTTAGTACAGGGAGTGGACACCGGGGAGCTGTTTTTT | CASSLVQGVDTGELFF
. | TRBJ1-4 | . | TRBV28 | TGTGCCAGCATGGGTTTTGAAAAACTGTTTTTT | CASMGFEKLFF
many | TRBJ2-3 | . | TRBV28 | TGTGCCAGCAGTTTAGCACCAGAGACACTTCGAGGCAGCGGACTCCACTACACAGATACGCAGTATTTT | CASSLAPETLRGSGLHYTDTQYF
many | TRBJ1-5 | . | TRBV2 | TGTGCCAGCAGTGATAGAGGGGGAAGGAATCAGCCCCAGCATTTT | CASSDRGGRNQPQHF
. | TRBJ2-7 | . | TRBV4-1 | TGCGCCAGCAGCCAAGATCGTATGGCGGACGAGCAGTACTTC | CASSQDRMADEQYF
many | TRBJ1-1 | . | TRBV10-3 | TGTGCCATCACCTCGGGACCGCTGAACACTGAAGCTTTCTTT | CAITSGPLNTEAFF
many | TRBJ2-7 | TRBD1 | TRBV11-2 | TGTGCCAGCAGCTACAGACCGACAGGGCACGAGCAGTACTTC | CASSYRPTGHEQYF
many | TRBJ2-7 | . | TRBV28 | TGTGCCAGCAGTTTTAGGGGAACAGAGCAGTACTTC | CASSFRGTEQYF